Given below is one TCR beta chain in context. Using immunoSEQ multiplex PCR, the repertoire was profiled, and TCRdb retains in-frame clones only, with some absent. This table has about 120,000 clones, around four fifths appearing once. This record belongs to a study of blood T cell repertoires in COVID-19. Study as a whole: Samples taken during acute and convalescent COVID-19 were collected in the United States, Italy and Spain.

V trimming: 4 bases; J trimming: 3 bases; junction bases outside the gene matches: 7. The CDR3 totals 15 residues. Germline CDR1 reads SGHRS; CDR2 reads YFSETQ. The material sequenced was peripheral blood. The TCR was taken from a man older than 75 with active or convalescent COVID-19. The genes are TRBV5-1 and TRBJ2-3; 8 bases are a match to TRBD2. The DNA of the CDR3 is TGCGCCAGCAGCCCGCCGGGGGGGTCTACAGATACGCAGTATTTT. Translating it yields CASSPPGGSTDTQYF.